These 22 T cell receptor beta chains originate from one sample sequenced in a study of blood T cell repertoires in COVID-19. Here immunoSEQ multiplex PCR was the method, and the copy in TCRdb shows in-frame clones only, minus some. The sample includes approximately 200,000 clones, 90% of them seen just once. The sample taken for sequencing was PBMCs or T cells enriched from blood (not recorded which). Every receptor here comes from a man aged 25 to 40 who had recovered from COVID-19.

This rearrangement joins TRBV6-5 to TRBJ2-1, with D maybe TRBD2 (5 bases). V lost 11 bases to trimming and J lost 9 bases, with 26 bases between them. The length of the CDR3 is 15 residues. Germline V lookup: CDR1 MNHEY, CDR2 SVGAGI. The CDR3 protein is CAVRWLQSRGREQFF. CDR3 sequence (DNA): TGTGCCGTCAGATGGCTGCAATCTCGGGGTCGTGAGCAGTTCTTC.

The chain couples TRBV7-2 to TRBJ2-7; 10 nucleotides match TRBD2. J gave up 2 bases and V 5 bases, and 12 bases lay outside the gene matches. Germline V gene sequence: CDR1 SGHTA, CDR2 FQGNSA. CDR3 length: 17 residues. CDR3 residues: CASSAQIRSGGAYEQYF. The DNA of the CDR3 is TGTGCCAGCAGCGCACAGATCCGAAGCGGGGGGGCCTACGAGCAGTACTTC. Together with reference TRBV7-2 and TRBJ2-7, the CDR3 gives the full variable domain: GAGVSQSPSNKVTEKGKDVELRCDPISGHTALYWYRQSLGQGLEFLIYFQGNSAPDKSGLPSDRFSAERTGGSVSTLTIQRTQQEDSAVYLCASSAQIRSGGAYEQYFGPGTRLTVT.

This clone has at least ten counts. The chain has TRBV6-2 or TRBV6-3 and TRBJ2-7; TRBD1 matches 9 bases. The ends lost 2 bases at V and 3 bases at J; junction bases unmatched: 2. The CDR3 runs 14 residues. Germline values: CDR1 MNHEY, CDR2 SVGEGT. The CDR3 coding sequence is TGTGCCAGCAGTTACGAGACAGGGGGCTACGAGCAGTACTTC. Its translation: CASSYETGGYEQYF.

The V and J genes are TRBV7-8 and TRBJ2-1; 8 bases match TRBD2. The V gene end was trimmed by 1 base and the J gene end by 4 bases; junction bases not matched to a gene: 9. The CDR3 is 17 amino acids. Germline CDR1 SGHVS, CDR2 FQNEAQ. The CDR3 DNA is TGTGCCAGCAGCTTAGAGATAGCGGGATCTATGTACAATGAGCAGTTCTTC. Amino acid sequence: CASSLEIAGSMYNEQFF.

This rearrangement joins TRBV4-3 to TRBJ1-2; D remains unclear. The V end lost 0 bases, the J end lost 4 bases, and 9 bases lay between the germline ends. Per the germline V gene, CDR1 is LGHNA and CDR2 is YSLEER. The CDR3 loop spans 14 amino acids. The CDR3 DNA reads TGCGCCAGCAGCCAAGACAGAGCGGGCTATGGCTACACCTTC. Translated: CASSQDRAGYGYTF.

The V and J genes are TRBV5-1 and TRBJ2-2, with D possibly TRBD2 on 5 matching bases. CDR3 length: 15 amino acids. Germline CDR1 SGHRS, CDR2 YFSETQ. V lost 5 bases, J lost 0 bases, and 11 bases lay in between. The CDR3 loop reads CASRRESANTGELFF. Written as DNA, the CDR3 is TGCGCCAGCAGAAGGGAGTCCGCGAACACCGGGGAGCTGTTTTTT.

J is TRBJ2-7 and V is TRBV28, with D tentatively TRBD1 (7 bases). V was cut by 5 bases and J by 4 bases, with 21 bases left in between. CDR1 MDHEN and CDR2 SYDVKM come from the germline V gene. The CDR3 consists of 16 residues. The CDR3 loop is CASSTTRGQQGYEQYF. CDR3 nucleotide sequence: TGTGCCAGCAGTACGACTAGGGGACAGCAGGGGTACGAGCAGTACTTC.

The rearrangement uses TRBV6-5 and TRBJ2-1; possibly TRBD2 for D (6 bases). Trimming removed 5 bases at V and 4 bases at J, with 15 bases between. The V gene's germline CDR1 is MNHEY and CDR2 SVGAGI. The CDR3 consists of 15 residues. The CDR3 loop is CASSPSLGRYNEQFF. In DNA, the CDR3 is TGTGCCAGCAGTCCATCGCTAGGGAGGTACAATGAGCAGTTCTTC.

The chain carries TRBV19 and TRBJ2-7, with 11 bases lining up with TRBD2. CDR1 is LNHDA and CDR2 is SQIVND in the germline V gene (reference sequence). The CDR3 has 17 amino acids. Trimming at V came to 2 bases and at J to 2 bases, leaving 8 bases not matched to a gene. The CDR3 reads CASSIRPGTSGTYEQYF. In DNA, the CDR3 is TGTGCCAGTAGTATACGGCCCGGGACTAGCGGAACCTACGAGCAGTACTTC. The entire variable domain, with the rest obtained from reference TRBV19 and TRBJ2-7, is as follows: DGGITQSPKYLFRKEGQNVTLSCEQNLNHDAMYWYRQDPGQGLRLIYYSQIVNDFQKGDIAEGYSVSREKKESFPLTVTSAQKNPTAFYLCASSIRPGTSGTYEQYFGPGTRLTVT.

The chain employs TRBV6-1 and TRBJ1-2; possible D gene TRBD1, 6 bases. Trimming removed 0 bases at V and 6 bases at J, with 14 bases between. The germline CDR1 and CDR2 sequences are MNHNS and SASEGT. The CDR3 extends over 15 amino acids. CDR3: CASSEALGTGNGYTF. The CDR3 DNA reads TGTGCCAGCAGTGAAGCGCTCGGTACAGGGAATGGCTACACCTTC.

The chain has TRBV9 and TRBJ2-7, with 7 bases lining up with TRBD1. The CDR3 loop spans 15 amino acids. CDR1 is SGDLS, CDR2 YYNGEE, per germline. V lost 4 bases, J lost 2 bases, and 9 bases stayed unmatched. The CDR3 DNA reads as TGTGCCAGCAGCCCCCGGGACAGATCAACCTACGAGCAGTACTTC. Translation: CASSPRDRSTYEQYF.

The gene calls are TRBV5-1 and TRBJ2-7, with D maybe TRBD1 (6 bases). In germline, CDR1 is SGHRS, CDR2 YFSETQ. The germline V and J ends were trimmed by 0 bases and 5 bases, with 15 bases remaining between them. This CDR3 comprises 15 residues. The CDR3 nucleotides are TGCGCCAGCAGCTTGGCCCAAGGGGGTCGGGACGAGCAGTACTTC. Residues: CASSLAQGGRDEQYF.

The V and J genes are TRBV2 and TRBJ2-5, with 9 bases that match TRBD1. V trimming: 4 bases; J trimming: 5 bases; junction bases outside the gene matches: 5. Germline assignment: CDR1 SNHLY and CDR2 FYNNEI. This CDR3 is built from 14 residues. This CDR3 is CASSGTGVSETQYF. The CDR3 bases are TGTGCCAGCAGTGGGACAGGGGTATCGGAGACCCAGTACTTC. The whole variable domain, remainder taken from reference TRBV2 and TRBJ2-5, is EPEVTQTPSHQVTQMGQEVILRCVPISNHLYFYWYRQILGQKVEFLVSFYNNEISEKSEIFDDQFSVERPDGSNFTLKIRSTKLEDSAMYFCASSGTGVSETQYFGPGTRLLVL.

This chain joins TRBV4-3 and TRBJ2-6; 10 nucleotides match TRBD1. Germline values: CDR1 LGHNA, CDR2 YSLEER. The CDR3 runs to 21 residues. With 4 bases clipped from V and 1 base from J, the junction kept 16 bases outside the gene matches. The CDR3 region is CASSLSLGQGLSSSGANVLTF. The DNA for the CDR3 is TGCGCCAGCAGCCTATCTTTGGGACAGGGGCTTTCCTCATCTGGGGCCAACGTCCTGACTTTC.

There are a few counts of this clone. The chain recombines TRBV11-2 with TRBJ1-2; 8 bases align to TRBD1. The V and J ends lost 3 bases and 7 bases, in that order; junction bases with no gene match: 7. Germline CDR1 and CDR2: SGHAT and FQNNGV. This CDR3 has 14 residues. The CDR3 here is CASSFLAGGSGYTF. CDR3 nucleotides: TGTGCCAGCAGCTTTTTGGCAGGGGGCAGTGGCTACACCTTC.

The V gene is TRBV6-6, the J gene TRBJ1-3, with a possible D match to TRBD1 (6 bases). The CDR3 covers 14 residues. The germline V gene encodes CDR1 MNHNY and CDR2 SVGAGI (reference sequence). The germline V and J ends were trimmed by 7 bases and 4 bases, with 14 bases remaining between them. CDR3 bases: TGTGCCAGCACCAGGGGTGCGTACGGAAACACCATATATTTT. The encoded protein is CASTRGAYGNTIYF.

The rearrangement joins TRBV15 to TRBJ2-7; the match to TRBD1 covers 10 bases. The CDR3 has 16 amino acids. Germline CDR1 is LNHNV and CDR2 is YYDKDF (reference sequence). The ends lost 3 bases at V and 1 base at J; junction bases unmatched: 6. CDR3 region: CATSSLPGQGSYEQYF. Written as DNA, the CDR3 is TGTGCCACCAGCAGTTTACCGGGACAGGGGTCCTACGAGCAGTACTTC. Based on the CDR3 plus reference TRBV15 and TRBJ2-7, the full variable domain is DAMVIQNPRYQVTQFGKPVTLSCSQTLNHNVMYWYQQKSSQAPKLLFHYYDKDFNNEADTPDNFQSRRPNTSFCFLDIRSPGLGDTAMYLCATSSLPGQGSYEQYFGPGTRLTVT.

The CDR3 bases are TGCAGCGTTGAAATAGGGGATGGGTACGAGCAGTACTTC. This translates into CSVEIGDGYEQYF. The chain couples TRBV29-1 to TRBJ2-7; possible D gene TRBD1, 5 bases. CDR3 length: 13 residues. CDR1 and CDR2 (germline): SQVTM, ANQGSEA. Trimming took off 2 bases at V and 4 bases at J, with 12 bases between the two ends.

The chain links TRBV6-1 to TRBJ1-6, with D possibly TRBD1 on 5 matching bases. V was clipped by 1 base and J by 7 bases, with 8 bases between them. The germline V gene has CDR1 MNHNS and CDR2 SASEGT. CDR3 length: 14 residues. The CDR3 is CASSEGGENSPLHF. CDR3 DNA sequence: TGTGCCAGCAGTGAAGGGGGCGAAAATTCACCCCTCCACTTT.

This rearrangement joins TRBV7-8 to TRBJ1-4; the match to TRBD1 covers 9 bases. Germline values: CDR1 SGHVS, CDR2 FQNEAQ. J lost 7 bases, V lost 1 base, and 4 bases had no gene match. This CDR3 is 15 amino acids long. Here the CDR3 reads CASSLGDRDGEKLFF. DNA for the CDR3: TGTGCCAGCAGCTTAGGGGACAGGGACGGTGAAAAACTGTTTTTT.

The chain recombines TRBV2 with TRBJ1-4; D remains unclear. CDR3 length equals 14 residues. Germline V gene sequence: CDR1 SNHLY, CDR2 FYNNEI. V lost 6 bases and J 4 bases, leaving 12 bases between the germline ends. DNA of the CDR3: TGTGCCAGCAGCGCCGCGGCCTTTAATGAAAAACTGTTTTTT. Translating it yields CASSAAAFNEKLFF.

The rearrangement links TRBV18 to TRBJ2-1, with TRBD1 matching over 8 bases. The CDR3 consists of 14 residues. Germline V gene data show CDR1 as KGHSH and CDR2 as LQKENI. The ends lost 6 bases at V and 6 bases at J; junction bases unmatched: 7. The CDR3 is CASSRQGRSNEQFF. As DNA, the CDR3 is TGTGCCAGCTCGCGACAGGGGCGCTCCAATGAGCAGTTCTTC. The variable domain in full, completed from reference TRBV18 and TRBJ2-1, reads NAGVMQNPRHLVRRRGQEARLRCSPMKGHSHVYWYRQLPEEGLKFMVYLQKENIIDESGMPKERFSAEFPKEGPSILRIQQVVRGDSAAYFCASSRQGRSNEQFFGPGTRLTVL.